This T cell receptor (beta chain) was identified during a study of CD8 T cells in Susac syndrome. Regarding the study as a whole: CD4+ repertoires of Susac syndrome patients lacked detectable clonal expansion.

Per germline, CDR1 SGHRS and CDR2 YFSETQ. V was trimmed by 0 bases and J by 4 bases, leaving 11 bases between them. This CDR3 region has 14 residues. As regards this clonotype: Its antigen is not identified.

Isolation of CD8+ and CD4+ T cells was performed negatively, whereas enrichment of TEMRA cells was done by FACS. The RNA, about 0.45 to 1 ug, was put through reverse transcription using random hexamers. Amplification of the TCR beta CDR3 was carried out by immunoSEQ multiplex PCR, which spanned a total of 54 Vbeta and 13 Jbeta segments. Each CDR3 protein is one row after TCRdb ran MiXCR on the immunoSEQ multiplex PCR reads. This table has about 190,000 distinct CDR3 sequences, 91% appearing once. The clonotype was recovered from a human donor with Susac syndrome. The chain carries TRBV5-1 and TRBJ2-7, with a weak D call TRBD2 (5 bases). The specimen was CD4+ T cells from PBMCs. The CDR3 coding sequence is TGCGCCAGCAGCTTGGTGTCGGGGTCTTACGAGCAGTACTTC. Its protein product is CASSLVSGSYEQYF.